A single sample gave rise to the 29 T cell receptor beta chains below, sequenced in a study of beta chain features in type 1 diabetes. As every portion of the isolated RNA was reverse transcribed, the sequencing read expressed TCRB transcripts. Clones were sequenced by immunoSEQ multiplex PCR, and TCRdb holds only the in-frame ones, with some missing. The sample has about 650,000 clones, under 15% seen once. Points from the study as a whole: Shortening that was moderate but significant affected the TCRB CDR3s of Type 1 diabetes patients in all four CD4+ subsets.

These receptors are not linked to any known antigen. The sequencing sample was made of naive CD4+ T cells from blood. The receptors come from a man younger than 45 with type 1 diabetes.

This clone has just a few counts. J is TRBJ2-7 and V is TRBV7-2; TRBD1 might be the D (6 bases). The germline gives CDR1 SGHTA, CDR2 FQGNSA. The CDR3 contains 16 residues. V gave up 3 bases and J gave up 0 bases, with 15 bases separating them. CDR3 loop: CASSFQVDRFSYEQYF. In nucleotides, the CDR3 is TGTGCCAGCAGCTTCCAAGTGGACAGATTCTCCTACGAGCAGTACTTC.

A few counts support this clone. The rearrangement links TRBV21-1 to TRBJ2-3; no check of the table's D call, TRBD2, against the DNA was made. TRBV21-1 is recorded as a pseudogene. The CDR3 length is 18 residues. DNA for the CDR3: TGTGCCAGCAGCATGTCTTCTAGCGGGCGTACTAGCACAGATACGCAGTATTTT. Protein: CASSMSSSGRTSTDTQYF.

V is TRBV9 and J is TRBJ2-5; D is uncertain. Germline V gene lookup returns CDR1 SGDLS and CDR2 YYNGEE. V was cut by 0 bases and J by 3 bases, with 9 bases left in between. This CDR3 is built from 14 residues. The CDR3 DNA is TGTGCCAGCAGCGTAGCCTGGCAGGAAGAGACCCAGTACTTC. Encoded protein: CASSVAWQEETQYF. Drawing the rest from reference TRBV9 and TRBJ2-5, the complete variable domain is DSGVTQTPKHLITATGQRVTLRCSPRSGDLSVYWYQQSLDQGLQFLIQYYNGEERAKGNILERFSAQQFPDLHSELNLSSLELGDSALYFCASSVAWQEETQYFGPGTRLLVL.

This clone was seen a handful of times. The rearrangement links TRBV7-9 to TRBJ1-4; a weak D match, TRBD1 (6 bases). Germline-derived CDR1 and CDR2 are SEHNR and FQNEAQ (reference sequence). This CDR3 has 12 amino acids. V gave up 10 bases and J gave up 7 bases, with 13 bases separating them. The CDR3 loop reads CATDRGGEKLFF. CDR3 coding DNA: TGTGCCACCGACAGAGGGGGTGAAAAACTGTTTTTT. The complete variable domain, with remaining parts taken from reference TRBV7-9 and TRBJ1-4, reads DTGVSQNPRHKITKRGQNVTFRCDPISEHNRLYWYRQTLGQGPEFLTYFQNEAQLEKSRLLSDRFSAERPKGSFSTLEIQRTEQGDSAMYLCATDRGGEKLFFGSGTQLSVL.

The chain joins TRBV2 to TRBJ2-1; D remains ambiguous. CDR1 and CDR2 from the germline V gene are SNHLY and FYNNEI. V dropped 4 bases and J dropped 10 bases, with 8 bases sitting between them. The CDR3 is 11 residues long. CDR3 bases: TGTGCCAGCAGTGCCCTCGGGGAGCAGTTCTTC. It specifies CASSALGEQFF. Combining the CDR3 with reference TRBV2 and TRBJ2-1 gives the whole variable domain EPEVTQTPSHQVTQMGQEVILRCVPISNHLYFYWYRQILGQKVEFLVSFYNNEISEKSEIFDDQFSVERPDGSNFTLKIRSTKLEDSAMYFCASSALGEQFFGPGTRLTVL.

This rearrangement joins TRBV5-1 to TRBJ1-1, with D unclear. This CDR3 region has 13 residues. Deletions cut 8 bases from V and 1 base from J, with 12 bases between. CDR1 and CDR2 (germline): SGHRS, YFSETQ. Written as DNA, the CDR3 is TGCGCCAGTAAGACCGGGGAGAACACTGAAGCTTTCTTT. Translation: CASKTGENTEAFF. Full variable domain (rest looked up from reference TRBV5-1 and TRBJ1-1): KAGVTQTPRYLIKTRGQQVTLSCSPISGHRSVSWYQQTPGQGLQFLFEYFSETQRNKGNFPGRFSGRQFSNSRSEMNVSTLELGDSALYLCASKTGENTEAFFGQGTRLTVV.

The rearrangement uses TRBV7-2 and TRBJ2-2, with a weak D call TRBD1 (5 bases). Looked up from germline, CDR1 is SGHTA and CDR2 is FQGNSA. V was cut by 7 bases and J by 3 bases, with 21 bases left in between. This CDR3 has 17 amino acids. The CDR3, as DNA: TGTGCCAGCACCCCCCCAAGGGCAGGGTGGGACACCGGGGAGCTGTTTTTT. It specifies CASTPPRAGWDTGELFF. The full variable domain, with the rest looked up from reference TRBV7-2 and TRBJ2-2, is GAGVSQSPSNKVTEKGKDVELRCDPISGHTALYWYRQSLGQGLEFLIYFQGNSAPDKSGLPSDRFSAERTGGSVSTLTIQRTQQEDSAVYLCASTPPRAGWDTGELFFGEGSRLTVL.

This clone was observed a few times. This chain joins TRBV9 and TRBJ1-1, with D uncertain. The CDR3 length is 15 residues. Germline lookup yields CDR1 SGDLS and CDR2 YYNGEE. Trimming removed 0 bases from V and 5 bases from J, with 14 bases in between. The CDR3 region is CASSVDGRRRTEAFF. As DNA, the CDR3 is TGTGCCAGCAGCGTAGATGGGCGCCGGCGGACTGAAGCTTTCTTT.

There are a few counts of this clone. This chain links TRBV5-1 with TRBJ1-3; D ambiguous. V lost 4 bases, J lost 3 bases, and 8 bases lay in between. The germline V gene encodes CDR1 SGHRS and CDR2 YFSETQ. The CDR3 has 13 residues. CDR3 residues: CASSRELGNTIYF. CDR3 sequence (DNA): TGCGCCAGCAGCCGGGAGCTTGGAAACACCATATATTTT.

The chain uses TRBV7-2 and TRBJ2-7; no clear D gene. The CDR3 contains 11 residues. Germline V gene sequence: CDR1 SGHTA, CDR2 FQGNSA. Trimming removed 4 bases at V and 7 bases at J, with 8 bases between. CDR3 amino acids: CASSSGGEQYF. The DNA for the CDR3 is TGTGCCAGCAGCTCCGGTGGAGAGCAGTACTTC.

In its sample, this clone was seen a few times. Other nucleotide sequences in the sample specify the same CDR3. The chain couples TRBV7-6 to TRBJ1-1; D is perhaps TRBD1 (6 bases). Germline CDR1 SGHVS, CDR2 FNYEAQ. V lost 5 bases and J 4 bases, leaving 17 bases between the germline ends. The CDR3 has 15 amino acids. The CDR3 region is CASSPLGGKSTEAFF. CDR3 nucleotides: TGTGCCAGCAGCCCCTTGGGGGGCAAGTCCACTGAAGCTTTCTTT.

This clone was counted only a few times. The rearrangement uses TRBV18 and TRBJ1-2; a weak D match, TRBD1 (6 bases). CDR1 and CDR2 from the germline V gene are KGHSH and LQKENI. Trimming cost V 1 base and J 10 bases, with 16 bases left between them. The CDR3 contains 14 residues. The CDR3 region has the DNA TGTGCCAGCTCACCACGGCGGACAGTCCCAGCCTACACCTTC. It specifies CASSPRRTVPAYTF.

The CDR3 spells CASSLGAGNTIYF. CDR3 DNA: TGTGCCAGCTCACTGGGGGCTGGAAACACCATATATTTT. The gene calls are TRBV18 and TRBJ1-3; D is perhaps TRBD1 (5 bases). Trimming pared 4 bases from V and 2 bases from J, leaving 6 bases between. Germline lookup yields CDR1 KGHSH and CDR2 LQKENI. The CDR3 consists of 13 residues.

The rearrangement joins TRBV15 to TRBJ2-3; perhaps TRBD1 as D (6 bases). This CDR3 has 17 residues. The ends were cut back, 1 base at V and 0 bases at J, with 14 bases in the middle. Per the germline V gene, CDR1 is LNHNV and CDR2 is YYDKDF (reference sequence). CDR3 region: CATSRGDTQPSTDTQYF. In nucleotides, the CDR3 is TGTGCCACCAGCAGAGGGGACACACAGCCTAGCACAGATACGCAGTATTTT.

The CDR3 coding sequence is TGTGCCAGCGGGGTGCAGAGCTCCTACAATGAGCAGTTCTTC. Translated, it gives CASGVQSSYNEQFF. The genes are TRBV25-1 and TRBJ2-1; D gene ambiguous. The CDR3 consists of 14 residues. Per germline, CDR1 MGHDK and CDR2 SYGVNS. Trimming took off 8 bases at V and 0 bases at J, with 11 bases between the two ends.

The CDR3 reads CASSKGDRSSGNTIYF. In nucleotides, the CDR3 is TGTGCCAGCAGCAAAGGTGACAGGAGCTCTGGAAACACCATATATTTT. J is TRBJ1-3 and V is TRBV21-1; the table's D call, TRBD1, was not checked against the DNA. TRBV21-1 is a recognized pseudogene. The CDR3 is made up of 16 amino acids.

This clone was observed a few times. The chain recombines TRBV7-2 with TRBJ1-3; the D is unclear. Trimming removed 3 bases from V and 0 bases from J, with 6 bases in between. The CDR3 extends over 14 amino acids. The germline gives CDR1 SGHTA, CDR2 FQGNSA. The CDR3 region is CASSFLVSGNTIYF. In nucleotides, the CDR3 is TGTGCCAGCAGCTTCCTGGTCTCTGGAAACACCATATATTTT. Based on the CDR3 plus reference TRBV7-2 and TRBJ1-3, the full variable domain is GAGVSQSPSNKVTEKGKDVELRCDPISGHTALYWYRQSLGQGLEFLIYFQGNSAPDKSGLPSDRFSAERTGGSVSTLTIQRTQQEDSAVYLCASSFLVSGNTIYFGEGSWLTVV.

This clone was seen only a few times. The J gene is TRBJ1-4, the V gene TRBV9; 7 bases are shared with TRBD1. Germline-derived CDR1 and CDR2 are SGDLS and YYNGEE. This CDR3 spans 14 amino acids. Germline trimming cut 2 bases from V and 8 bases from J; bases unmatched to any gene: 6. The CDR3 region has the DNA TGTGCCAGCAGCGTCACAGGGGTGGGGGAAAAACTGTTTTTT. It is translated as CASSVTGVGEKLFF.

The chain is built from TRBV6-5 and TRBJ2-1, with D possibly matching TRBD2 (5 bases). Looked up from germline, CDR1 is MNHEY and CDR2 is SVGAGI. Trimming removed 10 bases at V and 1 base at J, with 8 bases between. There are 12 residues in the CDR3. CDR3 sequence reads: CATGESYNEQFF. In DNA form, the CDR3 reads TGTGCCACCGGGGAGTCCTACAATGAGCAGTTCTTC.

This clone has only a few counts. J is TRBJ2-3 and V is TRBV5-1; 7 bases agree with TRBD2. The CDR3 is made up of 16 amino acids. CDR1 SGHRS and CDR2 YFSETQ come from the germline V gene. The V segment lost 0 bases and the J segment 2 bases; nucleotides outside the gene matches: 6. The CDR3 DNA is TGCGCCAGCAGCTTGGAACTAGCGAGCGTCACAGATACGCAGTATTTT. Translated: CASSLELASVTDTQYF.

This clone was counted between two and nine times. The genes are TRBV29-1 and TRBJ1-1; D is uncertain. CDR3 length: 13 amino acids. The germline V gene has CDR1 SQVTM and CDR2 ANQGSEA. Trimming stripped 2 bases from V and 4 bases from J, with 11 bases between. CDR3: CSVEQLDGTEAFF. The CDR3 DNA is TGCAGCGTTGAACAGTTGGATGGCACTGAAGCTTTCTTT. Supplemented by reference TRBV29-1 and TRBJ1-1, the full variable domain reads SAVISQKPSRDICQRGTSLTIQCQVDSQVTMMFWYRQQPGQSLTLIATANQGSEATYESGFVIDKFPISRPNLTFSTLTVSNMSPEDSSIYLCSVEQLDGTEAFFGQGTRLTVV.

This clone was picked up a small number of times. The chain uses TRBV6-5 and TRBJ2-2, with a weak D call TRBD1 (6 bases). CDR3 length: 14 residues. Germline V gene sequence: CDR1 MNHEY, CDR2 SVGAGI. The CDR3 region has the DNA TGTGCTATTGCTACAGGGTCGGGCACCGGGGAGCTGTTTTTT. The encoded protein is CAIATGSGTGELFF.

For this clone: The same CDR3 arises from other DNA sequences in this sample as well. The J gene is TRBJ2-5, the V gene TRBV7-2; D is perhaps TRBD1 or TRBD2 (5 bases each). V lost 4 bases, J lost 4 bases, and 13 bases lay in between. The germline CDR1 and CDR2 sequences are SGHTA and FQGNSA. The CDR3 has 14 amino acids. In DNA, the CDR3 is TGTGCCAGCAGCTCGGGACCAGGTGGAGAGACCCAGTACTTC. Protein product: CASSSGPGGETQYF. Variable domain in full (rest from reference TRBV7-2 and TRBJ2-5): GAGVSQSPSNKVTEKGKDVELRCDPISGHTALYWYRQSLGQGLEFLIYFQGNSAPDKSGLPSDRFSAERTGGSVSTLTIQRTQQEDSAVYLCASSSGPGGETQYFGPGTRLLVL.

The chain uses TRBV30 and TRBJ2-1; possible D gene TRBD1, 5 bases. The CDR3 is 15 amino acids. CDR1 is GTSNPN and CDR2 is SVGIG in the germline V gene (reference sequence). Trimming took 6 bases from V and 8 from J, leaving 23 bases between them. The CDR3, as DNA: TGTGCCTGCCCCACGATAAGGGGTGGAATTTATGAGCAGTTCTTC. Amino acids: CACPTIRGGIYEQFF.

In this sample, this clone turned up a few times. This chain connects TRBV7-2 to TRBJ1-1; possibly TRBD1 for D (6 bases). Deletions cut 5 bases from V and 1 base from J, with 8 bases between. The CDR3 consists of 13 residues. Germline CDR1 SGHTA, CDR2 FQGNSA. CDR3 residues: CASSAQGNTEAFF. CDR3 nucleotides: TGTGCCAGCAGCGCACAGGGGAACACTGAAGCTTTCTTT.

This clone has only a few counts. This sequence joins TRBV9 and TRBJ2-2; tentatively, D is TRBD1 (5 bases). V lost 4 bases and J 0 bases, leaving 16 bases between the germline ends. This CDR3 spans 17 amino acids. Per germline, CDR1 SGDLS and CDR2 YYNGEE. CDR3 protein: CASSFSPRASNTGELFF. For the CDR3, the DNA is TGTGCCAGCAGCTTTTCTCCCAGGGCCTCGAACACCGGGGAGCTGTTTTTT.

This clone was counted a few times. The V gene is TRBV11-2, the J gene TRBJ2-5, with D perhaps TRBD1 (5 bases). This CDR3 contains 17 residues. V was pared by 5 bases and J by 5 bases, with 24 bases between. Germline values: CDR1 SGHAT, CDR2 FQNNGV. The CDR3 region has the DNA TGTGCCAGCAGCAACCAATACCACGACAGTCTGAAGGAGACCCAGTACTTC. Translation: CASSNQYHDSLKETQYF.

The table lists this clone with a few counts. The rearrangement links TRBV11-2 to TRBJ2-5; possibly TRBD1 for D (5 bases). V lost 3 bases and J 4 bases, leaving 9 bases between the germline ends. The CDR3 is 13 residues long. Germline V gene data show CDR1 as SGHAT and CDR2 as FQNNGV. The CDR3 reads CASSFARAETQYF. The CDR3 nucleotides read TGTGCCAGCAGCTTCGCCAGGGCAGAGACCCAGTACTTC.

In its sample, this clone was seen a few times. The chain has TRBV18 and TRBJ2-5; D uncertain. The CDR3 runs 13 residues. From germline, CDR1 is KGHSH and CDR2 LQKENI. V gave up 2 bases and J gave up 4 bases, with 8 bases separating them. Here the CDR3 reads CASSPGEGETQYF. In DNA, the CDR3 is TGTGCCAGCTCACCAGGGGAAGGAGAGACCCAGTACTTC.